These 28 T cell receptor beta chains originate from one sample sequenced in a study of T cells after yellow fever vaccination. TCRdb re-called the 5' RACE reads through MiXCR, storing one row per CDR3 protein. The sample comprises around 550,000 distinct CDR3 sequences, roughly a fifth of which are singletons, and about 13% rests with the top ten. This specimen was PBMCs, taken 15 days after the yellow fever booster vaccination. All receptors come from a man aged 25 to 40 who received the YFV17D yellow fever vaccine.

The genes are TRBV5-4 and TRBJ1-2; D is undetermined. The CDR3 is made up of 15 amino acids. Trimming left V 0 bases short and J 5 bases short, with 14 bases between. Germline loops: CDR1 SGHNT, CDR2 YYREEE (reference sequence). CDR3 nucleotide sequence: TGTGCCAGCAGCTTGGAGGCACTCCATACGTATGGCTACACCTTC. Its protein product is CASSLEALHTYGYTF.

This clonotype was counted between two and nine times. In DNA, the CDR3 is TGTGCCAGCAGCCCATTATCGGAGAACACCGGGGAGCTGTTTTTT. As protein: CASSPLSENTGELFF. J is TRBJ2-2 and V is TRBV12-3 or TRBV12-4; D ambiguous. V dropped 6 bases and J dropped 1 base, with 12 bases sitting between them. The CDR3 length is 15 residues.

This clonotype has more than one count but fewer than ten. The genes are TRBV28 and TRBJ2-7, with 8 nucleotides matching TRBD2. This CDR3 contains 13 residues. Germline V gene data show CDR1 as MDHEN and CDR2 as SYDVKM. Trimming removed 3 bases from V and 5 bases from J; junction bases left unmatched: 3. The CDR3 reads CASSFTGGDEQYF. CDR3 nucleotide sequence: TGTGCCAGCAGTTTTACCGGGGGGGACGAGCAGTACTTC.

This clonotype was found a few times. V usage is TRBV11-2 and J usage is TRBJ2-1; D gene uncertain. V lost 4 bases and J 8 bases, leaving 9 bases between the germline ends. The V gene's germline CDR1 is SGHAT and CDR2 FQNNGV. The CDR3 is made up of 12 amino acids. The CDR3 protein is CASSSRLHEQFF. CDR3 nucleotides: TGTGCCAGCAGCTCCCGTCTTCATGAGCAGTTCTTC.

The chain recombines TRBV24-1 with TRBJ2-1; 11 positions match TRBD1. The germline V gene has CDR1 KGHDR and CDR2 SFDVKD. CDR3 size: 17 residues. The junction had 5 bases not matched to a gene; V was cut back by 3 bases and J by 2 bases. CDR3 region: CATSDRGGQGAYNEQFF. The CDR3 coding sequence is TGTGCCACCAGTGATCGGGGGGGACAGGGGGCCTACAATGAGCAGTTCTTC.

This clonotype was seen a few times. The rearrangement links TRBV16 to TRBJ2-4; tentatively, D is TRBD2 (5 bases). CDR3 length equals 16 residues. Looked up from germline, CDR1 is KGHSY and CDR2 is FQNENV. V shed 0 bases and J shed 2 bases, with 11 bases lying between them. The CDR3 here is CASSQSAGITKNIQYF. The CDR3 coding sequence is TGTGCCAGCAGCCAATCCGCCGGGATCACCAAAAACATTCAGTACTTC. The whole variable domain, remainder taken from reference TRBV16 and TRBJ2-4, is GEEVAQTPKHLVRGEGQKAKLYCAPIKGHSYVFWYQQVLKNEFKFLISFQNENVFDETGMPKERFSAKCLPNSPCSLEIQATKLEDSAVYFCASSQSAGITKNIQYFGAGTRLSVL.

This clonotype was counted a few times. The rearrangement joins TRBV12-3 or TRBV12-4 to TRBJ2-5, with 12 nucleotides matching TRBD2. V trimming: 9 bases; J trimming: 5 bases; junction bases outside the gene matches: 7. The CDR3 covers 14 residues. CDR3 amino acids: CASGETSGSETQYF. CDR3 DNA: TGTGCCAGTGGGGAGACTAGCGGGAGTGAGACCCAGTACTTC.

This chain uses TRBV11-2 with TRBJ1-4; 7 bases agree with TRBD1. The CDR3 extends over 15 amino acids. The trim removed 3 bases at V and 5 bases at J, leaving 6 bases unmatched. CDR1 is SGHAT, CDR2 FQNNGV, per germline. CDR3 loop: CASSFRRGPNEKLFF. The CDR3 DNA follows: TGTGCCAGCAGCTTCCGAAGGGGGCCAAATGAAAAACTGTTTTTT. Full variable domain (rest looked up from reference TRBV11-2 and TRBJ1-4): EAGVAQSPRYKIIEKRQSVAFWCNPISGHATLYWYQQILGQGPKLLIQFQNNGVVDDSQLPKDRFSAERLKGVDSTLKIQPAKLEDSAVYLCASSFRRGPNEKLFFGSGTQLSVL.

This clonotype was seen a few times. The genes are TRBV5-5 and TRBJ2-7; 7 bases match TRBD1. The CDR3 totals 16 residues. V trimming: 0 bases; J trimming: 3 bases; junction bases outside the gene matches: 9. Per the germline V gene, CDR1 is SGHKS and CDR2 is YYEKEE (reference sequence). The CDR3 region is CASSLEYGTDYYEQYF. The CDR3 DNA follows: TGTGCCAGCAGCTTGGAATATGGGACAGACTACTACGAGCAGTACTTC.

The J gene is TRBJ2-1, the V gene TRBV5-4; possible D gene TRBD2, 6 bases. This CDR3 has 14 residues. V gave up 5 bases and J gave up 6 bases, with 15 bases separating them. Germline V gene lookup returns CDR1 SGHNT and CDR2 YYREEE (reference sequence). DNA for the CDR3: TGTGCCAGCAGTTTGCCTAGCGCGAGCAATGAGCAGTTCTTC. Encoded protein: CASSLPSASNEQFF.

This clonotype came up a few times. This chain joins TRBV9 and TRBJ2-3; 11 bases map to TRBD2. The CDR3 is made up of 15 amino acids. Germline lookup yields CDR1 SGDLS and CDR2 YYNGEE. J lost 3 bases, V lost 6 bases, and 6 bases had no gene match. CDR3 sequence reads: CASTRTSGSTDTQYF. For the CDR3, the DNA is TGTGCCAGCACCAGAACTAGCGGGAGTACAGATACGCAGTATTTT.

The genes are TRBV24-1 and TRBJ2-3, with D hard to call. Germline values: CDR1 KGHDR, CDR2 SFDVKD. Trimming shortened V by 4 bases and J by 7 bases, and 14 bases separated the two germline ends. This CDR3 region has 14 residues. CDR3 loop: CATSETSDVNTQYF. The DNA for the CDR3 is TGTGCCACCAGTGAAACCTCGGACGTGAATACGCAGTATTTT.

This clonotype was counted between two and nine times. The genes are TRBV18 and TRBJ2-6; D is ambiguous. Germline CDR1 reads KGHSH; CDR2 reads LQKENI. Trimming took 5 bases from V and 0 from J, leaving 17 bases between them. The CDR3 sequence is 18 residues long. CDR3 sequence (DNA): TGTGCCAGCTCATCCTACCTGGGCGGAAGCTCTGGGGCCAACGTCCTGACTTTC. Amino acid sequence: CASSSYLGGSSGANVLTF.

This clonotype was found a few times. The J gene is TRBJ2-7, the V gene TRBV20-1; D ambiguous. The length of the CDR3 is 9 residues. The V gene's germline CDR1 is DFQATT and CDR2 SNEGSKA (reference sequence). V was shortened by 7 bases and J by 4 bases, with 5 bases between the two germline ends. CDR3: CSVGYEQYF. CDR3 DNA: TGCAGTGTCGGGTACGAGCAGTACTTC.

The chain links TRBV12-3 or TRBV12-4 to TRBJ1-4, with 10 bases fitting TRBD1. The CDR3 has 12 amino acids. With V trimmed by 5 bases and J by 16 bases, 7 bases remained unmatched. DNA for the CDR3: TGTGCCAGCAGTCCGGGACAGGGGCGCCCGTTTTTT. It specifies CASSPGQGRPFF.

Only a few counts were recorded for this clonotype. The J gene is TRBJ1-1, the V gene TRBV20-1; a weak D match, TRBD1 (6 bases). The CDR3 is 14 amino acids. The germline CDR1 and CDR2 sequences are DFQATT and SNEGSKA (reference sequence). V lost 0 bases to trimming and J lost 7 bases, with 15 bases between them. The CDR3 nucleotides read TGCAGTGCTAGAGATCGCGGGGGGGCGCTTGAAGCTTTCTTT. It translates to CSARDRGGALEAFF.

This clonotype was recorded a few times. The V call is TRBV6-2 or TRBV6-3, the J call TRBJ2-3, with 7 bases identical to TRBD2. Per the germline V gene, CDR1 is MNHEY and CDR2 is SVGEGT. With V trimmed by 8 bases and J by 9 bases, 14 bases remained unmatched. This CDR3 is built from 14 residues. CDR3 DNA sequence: TGTGCCAGCGGACTAGGAGAGTGGGCACAGACGCAGTATTTT. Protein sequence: CASGLGEWAQTQYF.

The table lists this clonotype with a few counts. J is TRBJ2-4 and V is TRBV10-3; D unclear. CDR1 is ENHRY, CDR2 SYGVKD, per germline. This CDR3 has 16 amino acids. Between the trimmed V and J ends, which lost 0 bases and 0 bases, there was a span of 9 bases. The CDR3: CAISESSALAKNIQYF. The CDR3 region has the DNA TGTGCCATCAGTGAGTCGTCGGCATTAGCCAAAAACATTCAGTACTTC.

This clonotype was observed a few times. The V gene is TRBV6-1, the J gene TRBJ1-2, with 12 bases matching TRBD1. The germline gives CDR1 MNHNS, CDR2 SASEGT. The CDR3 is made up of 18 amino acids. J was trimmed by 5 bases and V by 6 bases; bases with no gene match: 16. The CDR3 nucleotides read TGTGCCAGCAGAACTCCACCGGGACAGGGGGCGGTAGGGTATGGCTACACCTTC. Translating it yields CASRTPPGQGAVGYGYTF.

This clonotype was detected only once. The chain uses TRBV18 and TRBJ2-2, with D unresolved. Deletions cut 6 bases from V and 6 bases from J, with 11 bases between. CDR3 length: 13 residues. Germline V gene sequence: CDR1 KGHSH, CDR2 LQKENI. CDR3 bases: TGTGCCAGCTCTATATCGGTGTCCGGGGAGCTGTTTTTT. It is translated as CASSISVSGELFF.

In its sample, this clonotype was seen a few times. The CDR3 nucleotides are TGTGCCAGCAGCTTAGATGCTGGCTGGGCGTACGAGCAGTACTTC. It translates to CASSLDAGWAYEQYF. The gene calls are TRBV7-2 and TRBJ2-7; D unclear. Looked up from germline, CDR1 is SGHTA and CDR2 is FQGNSA. Between the trimmed V and J ends, which lost 1 base and 4 bases, there was a span of 14 bases. The CDR3 has 15 amino acids.

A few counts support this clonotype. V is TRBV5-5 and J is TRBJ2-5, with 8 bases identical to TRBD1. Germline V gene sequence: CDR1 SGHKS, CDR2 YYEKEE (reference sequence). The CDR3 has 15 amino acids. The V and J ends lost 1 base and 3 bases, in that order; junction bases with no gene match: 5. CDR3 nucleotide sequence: TGTGCCAGCAGCTTGTCTTGGACAGGGAAAGAGACCCAGTACTTC. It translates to CASSLSWTGKETQYF. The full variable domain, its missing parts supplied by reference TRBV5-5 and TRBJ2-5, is DAGVTQSPTHLIKTRGQQVTLRCSPISGHKSVSWYQQVLGQGPQFIFQYYEKEERGRGNFPDRFSARQFPNYSSELNVNALLLGDSALYLCASSLSWTGKETQYFGPGTRLLVL.

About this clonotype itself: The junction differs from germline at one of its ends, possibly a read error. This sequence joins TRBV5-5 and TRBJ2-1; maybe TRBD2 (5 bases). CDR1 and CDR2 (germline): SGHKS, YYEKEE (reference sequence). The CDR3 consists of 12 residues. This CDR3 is CASSLDHPGLLF. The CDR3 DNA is TGTGCCAGCAGCTTGGACCACCCTGGACTCCTCTTC.

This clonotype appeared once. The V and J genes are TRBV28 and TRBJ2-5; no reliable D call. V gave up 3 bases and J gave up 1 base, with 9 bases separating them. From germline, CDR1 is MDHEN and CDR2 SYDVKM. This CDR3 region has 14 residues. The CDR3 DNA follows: TGTGCCAGCAGTTTTAACGGCCCCCAAGAGACCCAGTACTTC. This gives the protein CASSFNGPQETQYF.

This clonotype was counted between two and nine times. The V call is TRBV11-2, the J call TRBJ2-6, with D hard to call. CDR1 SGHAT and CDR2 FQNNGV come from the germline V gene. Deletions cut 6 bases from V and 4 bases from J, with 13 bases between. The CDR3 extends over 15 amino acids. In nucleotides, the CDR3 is TGTGCCAGCAGAGGATTGAGATGGGGGGCCAACGTCCTGACTTTC. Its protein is CASRGLRWGANVLTF.

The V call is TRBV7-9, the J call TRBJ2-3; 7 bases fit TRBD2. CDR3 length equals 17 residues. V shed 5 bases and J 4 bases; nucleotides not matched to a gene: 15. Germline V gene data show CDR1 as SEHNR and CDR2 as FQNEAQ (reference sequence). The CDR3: CASSTPVASGNSDTQYF. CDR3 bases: TGTGCCAGCAGCACCCCGGTGGCTAGCGGAAACTCAGATACGCAGTATTTT.

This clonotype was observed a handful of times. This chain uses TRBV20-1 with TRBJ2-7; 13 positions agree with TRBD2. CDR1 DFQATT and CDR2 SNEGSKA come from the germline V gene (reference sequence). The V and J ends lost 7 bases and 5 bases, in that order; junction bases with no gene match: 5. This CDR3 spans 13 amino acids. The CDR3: CSGWGLAGNEQYF. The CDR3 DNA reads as TGCAGTGGATGGGGACTAGCGGGAAACGAGCAGTACTTC.

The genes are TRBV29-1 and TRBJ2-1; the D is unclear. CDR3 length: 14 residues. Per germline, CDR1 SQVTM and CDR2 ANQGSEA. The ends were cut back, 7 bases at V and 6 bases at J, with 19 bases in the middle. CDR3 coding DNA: TGCAGCGGCTCTCTAGGGTTTATTACCAATGAGCAGTTCTTC. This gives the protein CSGSLGFITNEQFF.